This is a list of T cell receptor beta chains from one sample in a study of T-cell reconstitution after alpha-beta-depleted transplantation in children. TCRdb reprocessed the PCR reads with MiXCR, giving one entry per CDR3 protein. The data show about 580,000 distinct CDR3 sequences, under 25% seen once. This material consisted of PBMCs, mostly from graft donor cells, taken 360 days after TCRalphabeta/CD19-depleted stem cell transplant. These receptors all come from a boy under two years old who had a stem cell transplant for acute myeloid leukemia, so the T cells may come from the graft donor. CDR3s leave out the opening cysteine and the closing phenylalanine or tryptophan. The D gene is left open where the match is weak.

CDR3aa: ASSGARVDEQF
j_gene: TRBJ2-1
d_gene: NA
v_gene: TRBV7-9

CDR3aa: SAEQGRVMNTEAF
j_gene: TRBJ1-1
d_gene: TRBD1
v_gene: TRBV20-1

CDR3aa: ASSDRVGELF
j_gene: TRBJ2-2
d_gene: NA
v_gene: TRBV25-1

CDR3aa: SVKKSRTSNEQF
j_gene: TRBJ2-1
d_gene: TRBD2
v_gene: TRBV20-1

CDR3aa: ASSLIGGRAF
j_gene: TRBJ1-1
d_gene: NA
v_gene: TRBV27

CDR3aa: ASSQDGDGDIQY
j_gene: TRBJ2-4
d_gene: NA
v_gene: TRBV4-3

CDR3aa: ASSSQKGAHEQF
j_gene: TRBJ2-1
d_gene: TRBD1
v_gene: TRBV12-3/TRBV12-4

CDR3aa: ANGQGLNYGYT
j_gene: TRBJ1-2
d_gene: TRBD1
v_gene: TRBV10-3

CDR3aa: ASSSHGQGPNTGELF
j_gene: TRBJ2-2
d_gene: NA
v_gene: TRBV12-1

CDR3aa: ASSLGWEPNEQF
j_gene: TRBJ2-1
d_gene: NA
v_gene: TRBV12-3/TRBV12-4

CDR3aa: ASSFDSTQETQY
j_gene: TRBJ2-5
d_gene: NA
v_gene: TRBV4-1

CDR3aa: ASSEYGGHRNEQF
j_gene: TRBJ2-1
d_gene: NA
v_gene: TRBV6-1

CDR3aa: ASSPPTQNYGYT
j_gene: TRBJ1-2
d_gene: NA
v_gene: TRBV18

CDR3aa: ASSQDRGYEQF
j_gene: TRBJ2-1
d_gene: NA
v_gene: TRBV3-1

CDR3aa: ASEGQSLGTDTQY
j_gene: TRBJ2-3
d_gene: NA
v_gene: TRBV28

CDR3aa: ASSRLYTGYTDTQY
j_gene: TRBJ2-3
d_gene: NA
v_gene: TRBV7-2